This entry is about one T cell receptor beta chain. Antigen specificity is unknown. Other DNA sequences from this sample encode an identical CDR3 as well. This record comes from a study of shared clonotypes between healthy human individuals. About the study: CD4 naive cells filled three plates per donor, CD4 memory three, CD8 naive two and CD8 memory one. General study results and limits: In the sorted subsets, rarefaction showed sequencing was incomplete despite large depth.

Germline lookup yields CDR1 MRHNA and CDR2 SNTAGT. The CDR3 spans 13 residues. The V end was cut by 5 bases, the J end by 6 bases, with 14 bases between. The test was conducted at deep level. Sorted-subset replicate PCR reactions were performed with about 200 ng DNA, corresponding to about 30,000 T cell genomes. Data came from immunoSEQ multiplex PCR; TCRdb stores just in-frame clones and leaves some out. This table has some 120,000 clones, about 63% appearing once. Sequencing input: memory CD8+ T cells sorted from blood. The subset here: CD45RO+ cells pooled with CCR7-negative TemRA cells. The clonotype was recovered from a woman between 25 and 40 years old in good health. The genes are TRBV6-4 and TRBJ2-7; D may be TRBD2 (5 bases). CDR3 nucleotides: TGTGCCAGCAGTTCCGGACTGTTGGGCGAGCAGTACTTC. Translation: CASSSGLLGEQYF.